Listed below are T cell receptor beta chains from one sample, sequenced in a study of PD-1 blockade in classical Hodgkin lymphoma. Assay used: immunoSEQ multiplex PCR; TCRdb lists only in-frame clones, some missing. The sample has approximately 96,000 clones, about 92% seen once; the top ten hold less than 2%. The sample in question was peripheral blood mononuclear cells (PBMCs), obtained before the fourth cycle of nivolumab. The receptors originated from a human donor with classical Hodgkin lymphoma. Each CDR3 is given with its conserved first and last residue. D genes are given only for firm matches. A clone size is listed for some rows: how often the clone was seen (once, few, many), or a class if it is expanded.

j_gene | d_gene | abundance | v_gene | CDR3nt | CDR3aa
TRBJ2-7 | TRBD1 | . | TRBV9 | TGTGCCAGCAGTGAATCTGGGACAGGGTTAGGCGAGCAGTACTTC | CASSESGTGLGEQYF
TRBJ2-3 | . | . | TRBV5-1 | TGCGCCAGCAGCTTGGAGCAGACTCTAGTTTATACGCAGTATTTT | CASSLEQTLVYTQYF
TRBJ2-1 | . | . | TRBV28 | TGTGCCAGCAGTTTATGGGACTTAGCAGTCTTTACCAATGAGCAGTTCTTC | CASSLWDLAVFTNEQFF
TRBJ2-7 | . | . | TRBV21-1 | TGTGCCAGCAGCACAGGGACAGACCAAGGACTAGCGGGAGTCGAGCAGTACTTC | CASSTGTDQGLAGVEQYF
TRBJ2-1 | TRBD2 | . | TRBV5-6 | TGTGCCAGCAGCTTTTCAGGGCCGGGAGGCGGGAGGTACGAGCAGTTCTTC | CASSFSGPGGGRYEQFF
TRBJ2-6 | . | . | TRBV6-5 | TGTGCCAGCAGTTCCCCTGGGGCCAACGTCCTGACTTTC | CASSSPGANVLTF
TRBJ1-4 | . | . | TRBV5-5 | TGTGCCAGCAGCTCCTCCCCGGGTGAAAAACTGTTTTTT | CASSSSPGEKLFF
TRBJ2-7 | . | . | TRBV5-6 | TGTGCCAGCAGCTTGGTTAGGGCAGGAGGCTACGAGCAGTACTTC | CASSLVRAGGYEQYF
TRBJ2-3 | . | . | TRBV7-8 | TGTGCCAGCAGCTTAAGGGGGAGGGCGAGCGCAGATACGCAGTATTTT | CASSLRGRASADTQYF
TRBJ2-3 | . | . | TRBV5-6 | TGTGCCAGCAGCCGGGACTTTTCCACAGATACGCAGTATTTT | CASSRDFSTDTQYF
TRBJ2-1 | TRBD2 | . | TRBV11-3 | TGTGCCAGCAGCTTAGGACTAGCGGGGGCGAATGAGCAGTTCTTC | CASSLGLAGANEQFF
TRBJ1-5 | . | . | TRBV30 | TGTGCCTGGAGTGCAGGGACCGGGCCAAAAAATCAGCCCCAGCATTTT | CAWSAGTGPKNQPQHF
TRBJ1-2 | . | . | TRBV27 | TGTGCCAGCAGTTTATCGGGGAGGTCGGGCTATGGCTACACCTTC | CASSLSGRSGYGYTF
TRBJ1-2 | TRBD1 | . | TRBV30 | TGTGCCTGGAGTGTTGGGCAGGGGGCAATGAGTGGCTACACCTTC | CAWSVGQGAMSGYTF
TRBJ1-2 | TRBD1 | . | TRBV11-2 | TGTGCCAGCTTACCCTCCGGGACAGGGATTTATGGCTACACCTTC | CASLPSGTGIYGYTF
TRBJ1-1 | TRBD1 | . | TRBV4-1 | TGCGCCAGCAGCCGAGAGACAGGGGGCACTCCTCTGGTGGCGTTCTTT | CASSRETGGTPLVAFF
TRBJ2-3 | . | . | TRBV7-7 | TGTGCCAGCAGCTTAGGGATGGGCAGGCGAGATACGCAGTATTTT | CASSLGMGRRDTQYF
TRBJ2-5 | TRBD2 | . | TRBV11-2 | TGTGCCAGCAGCTTCCGGGGGGTCCAAGAGACCCAGTACTTC | CASSFRGVQETQYF
TRBJ2-4 | TRBD1 | once | TRBV18 | TGTGCCAGCTCACCGGACAGGGGGCTTGACATTCAGTACTTC | CASSPDRGLDIQYF